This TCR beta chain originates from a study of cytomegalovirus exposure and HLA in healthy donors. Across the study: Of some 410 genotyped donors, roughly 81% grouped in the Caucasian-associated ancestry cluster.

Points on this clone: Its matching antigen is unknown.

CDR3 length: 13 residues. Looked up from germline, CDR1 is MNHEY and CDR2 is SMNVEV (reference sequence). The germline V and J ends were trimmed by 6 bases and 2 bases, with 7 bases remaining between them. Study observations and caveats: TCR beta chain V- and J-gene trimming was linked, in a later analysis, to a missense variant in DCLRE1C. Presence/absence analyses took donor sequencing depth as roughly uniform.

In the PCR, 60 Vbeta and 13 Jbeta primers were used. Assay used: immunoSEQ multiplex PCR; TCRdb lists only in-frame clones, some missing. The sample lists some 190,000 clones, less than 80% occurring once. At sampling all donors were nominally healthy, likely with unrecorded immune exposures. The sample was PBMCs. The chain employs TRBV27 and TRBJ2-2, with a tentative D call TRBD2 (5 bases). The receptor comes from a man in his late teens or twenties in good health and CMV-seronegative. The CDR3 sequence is CASSRDNTGELFF. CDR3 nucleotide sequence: TGTGCCAGCAGCCGGGATAACACCGGGGAGCTGTTTTTT.